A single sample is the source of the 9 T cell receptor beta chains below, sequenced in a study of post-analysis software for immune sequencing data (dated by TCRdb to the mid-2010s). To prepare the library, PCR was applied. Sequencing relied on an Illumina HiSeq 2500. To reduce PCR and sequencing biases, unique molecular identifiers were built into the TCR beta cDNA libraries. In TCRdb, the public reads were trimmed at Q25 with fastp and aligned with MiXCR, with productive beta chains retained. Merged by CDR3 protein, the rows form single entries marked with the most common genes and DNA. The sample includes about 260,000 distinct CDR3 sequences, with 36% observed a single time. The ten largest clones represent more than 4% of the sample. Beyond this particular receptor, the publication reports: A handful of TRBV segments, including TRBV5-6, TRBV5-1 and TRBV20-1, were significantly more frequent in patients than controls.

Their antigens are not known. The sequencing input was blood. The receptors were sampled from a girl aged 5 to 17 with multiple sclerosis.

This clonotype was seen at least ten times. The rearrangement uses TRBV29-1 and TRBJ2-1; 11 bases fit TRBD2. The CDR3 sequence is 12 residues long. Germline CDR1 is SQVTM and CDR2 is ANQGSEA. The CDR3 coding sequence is TGCGTAGGGACTAGCGGTTACAATGAGCAGTTCTTC. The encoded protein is CVGTSGYNEQFF.

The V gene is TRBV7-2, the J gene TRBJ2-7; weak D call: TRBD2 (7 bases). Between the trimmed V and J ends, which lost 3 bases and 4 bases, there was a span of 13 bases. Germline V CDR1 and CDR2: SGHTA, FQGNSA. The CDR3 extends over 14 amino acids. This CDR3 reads CASSFGGAGYEQYF. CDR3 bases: TGTGCCAGCAGCTTTGGGGGGGCGGGATACGAGCAGTACTTC.

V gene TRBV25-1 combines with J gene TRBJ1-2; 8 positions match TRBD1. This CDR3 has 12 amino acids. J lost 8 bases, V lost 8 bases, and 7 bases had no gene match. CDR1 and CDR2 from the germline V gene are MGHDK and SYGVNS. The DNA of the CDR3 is TGTGCCAGCGAGGACAGGGCCTTGGGCTACACCTTC. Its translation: CASEDRALGYTF.

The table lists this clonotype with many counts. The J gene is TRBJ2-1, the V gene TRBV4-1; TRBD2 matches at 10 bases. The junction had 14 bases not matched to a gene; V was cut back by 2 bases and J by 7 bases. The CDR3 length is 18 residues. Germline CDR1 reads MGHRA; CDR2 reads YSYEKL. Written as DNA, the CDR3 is TGCGCCAGCAGCCAAAGAGATAGCGGGGGGCATTCGAGTAATGAGCAGTTCTTC. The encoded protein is CASSQRDSGGHSSNEQFF.

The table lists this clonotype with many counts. The CDR3 region is CASSLAYPPTGNTEAFF. The CDR3 DNA sequence: TGTGCCAGCAGCTTAGCCTACCCTCCGACAGGGAACACTGAAGCTTTCTTT. V and J are TRBV7-2 and TRBJ1-1; D might be TRBD1 (6 bases). Germline V gene data show CDR1 as SGHTA and CDR2 as FQGNSA. The V end was cut by 0 bases, the J end by 1 base, with 15 bases between. CDR3 length equals 17 residues. Drawing the rest from reference TRBV7-2 and TRBJ1-1, the complete variable domain is GAGVSQSPSNKVTEKGKDVELRCDPISGHTALYWYRQSLGQGLEFLIYFQGNSAPDKSGLPSDRFSAERTGGSVSTLTIQRTQQEDSAVYLCASSLAYPPTGNTEAFFGQGTRLTVV.

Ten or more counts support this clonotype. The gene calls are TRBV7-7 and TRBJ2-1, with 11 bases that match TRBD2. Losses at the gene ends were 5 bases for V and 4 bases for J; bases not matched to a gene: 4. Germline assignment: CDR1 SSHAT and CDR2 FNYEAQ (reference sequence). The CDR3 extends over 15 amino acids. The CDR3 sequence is CASSALAGGYNEQFF. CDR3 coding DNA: TGTGCCAGCAGCGCCCTAGCGGGGGGTTACAATGAGCAGTTCTTC.

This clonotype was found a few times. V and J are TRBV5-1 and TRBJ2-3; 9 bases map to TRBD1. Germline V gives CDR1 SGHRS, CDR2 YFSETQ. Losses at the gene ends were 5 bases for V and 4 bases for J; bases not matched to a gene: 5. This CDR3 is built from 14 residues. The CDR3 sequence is CASRPGTGPDTQYF. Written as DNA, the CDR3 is TGCGCCAGCAGACCTGGGACAGGGCCAGATACGCAGTATTTT.

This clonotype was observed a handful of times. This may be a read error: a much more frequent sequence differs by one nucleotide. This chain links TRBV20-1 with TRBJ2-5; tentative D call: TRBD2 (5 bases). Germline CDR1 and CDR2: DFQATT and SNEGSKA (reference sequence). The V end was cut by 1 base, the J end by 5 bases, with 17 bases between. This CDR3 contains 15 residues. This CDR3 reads CSARARVGDRETQYF. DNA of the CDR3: TGCAGTGCTAGAGCTCGCGTCGGGGATAGGGAGACCCAGTACTTC.

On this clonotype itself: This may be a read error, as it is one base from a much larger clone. CDR3 coding DNA: TGTGCCGGCAGCGGGAATCCGGGGGAGCAGTACTTC. Its protein product is CAGSGNPGEQYF. This sequence joins TRBV12-3 or TRBV12-4 and TRBJ2-7; TRBD2 matches 7 bases. This CDR3 region has 12 residues.